A selection of T cell receptor beta chains follows, all from one sample in a study of regulatory T cells in long-lasting Graves disease. Via MiXCR, TCRdb re-called the multiplex PCR reads, giving one row per CDR3 protein. The table shows some 450,000 distinct CDR3 sequences, with over 15% occurring only once. This sample was shared with a second study, whose subject was T cells in Graves' hyperthyroidism and ophthalmopathy.

The source material was peripheral blood mononuclear cells (PBMCs), sampled at new diagnosis, from a patient treated with antithyroid drugs. The receptor source for this set is a woman in her thirties with Graves disease. CDR3s include the opening cysteine and the closing phenylalanine or tryptophan. The D gene is left open where the match is weak. Clone size appears in some rows only: once, few, many, or a class for an expanded clone.

>NA|TRBV7-9|many|TRBJ1-2
TGTGCCAGCACCCAAGACGGGGACTATGGCTACACCTTC
CASTQDGDYGYTF
>TRBD2|TRBV7-9|many|TRBJ2-3
TGTGCCAGCAGCGATAGGACTAGCGGGAGCACAGATACGCAGTATTTT
CASSDRTSGSTDTQYF
>NA|TRBV20-1|many|TRBJ2-7
TGCAGTGCTAGAGATAGTGTCAGGGACTCCTACGAGCAGTACTTC
CSARDSVRDSYEQYF
>NA|TRBV29-1|many|TRBJ2-3
TGCAGCGTCATCCTGACTAGTACAGATACGCAGTATTTT
CSVILTSTDTQYF
>NA|TRBV11-2|many|TRBJ2-7
TGTGCCAGCAGCCCCCGGGGGCGAGCCTCCTACGAGCAGTACTTC
CASSPRGRASYEQYF
>NA|TRBV30|many|TRBJ1-5
TGTGCCTGGAGTGTCCCGGGTCAGCCCCAGCATTTT
CAWSVPGQPQHF
>NA|TRBV7-2|many|TRBJ2-3
TGTGCCAGCAGCTTAGGGGGTGCGGCAGATACGCAGTATTTT
CASSLGGAADTQYF
>TRBD1|TRBV6-2/TRBV6-3|NA|TRBJ1-5
TGTGCCAGCAGTTACACGGGACAGGGGCATCAGCCCCAGCATTTT
CASSYTGQGHQPQHF
>NA|TRBV24-1|many|TRBJ2-1
TGTGCCACCAGTGATTCTAGGGTAGGACATTACAATGAGCAGTTCTTC
CATSDSRVGHYNEQFF
>NA|TRBV24-1|NA|TRBJ1-2
TGTGCCACCAGTGACCGCGACAGGAACTATGGCTACACCTTC
CATSDRDRNYGYTF
>NA|TRBV6-9|few|TRBJ2-3
TGTGCCAGCAGTTATGAAACCGGGACCACATCCCCCACGCAGTATTTT
CASSYETGTTSPTQYF
>NA|TRBV6-1|many|TRBJ1-5
TGTGCCAGCAGTATCCCGGACAGCAACAATCAGCCCCAGCATTTT
CASSIPDSNNQPQHF
>NA|TRBV7-9|few|TRBJ2-7
TGTGCCAGCAGCCGTCCGGGCCTCGGGGCCAATGCGGACGAGCAGTACTTC
CASSRPGLGANADEQYF
>TRBD2|TRBV7-3|many|TRBJ2-5
TGTGCCAGCAGCCCTCGGGGGGGGCTGGCCCAAGAGACCCAGTACTTC
CASSPRGGLAQETQYF
>NA|TRBV7-8|many|TRBJ1-2
TGTGCCAGCAGCTTGAGGGATGTTGACTATGGCTACACCTTC
CASSLRDVDYGYTF
>NA|TRBV20-1|NA|TRBJ1-1
TGCAGTGCTGCACAGGGATCTATGAACACTGAAGCTTTCTTT
CSAAQGSMNTEAFF
>TRBD2|TRBV4-3|NA|TRBJ2-2
TGCGCCAGCAGCCAACGGCTGAGTAGCGGGATAGCCGGGGAGCTGTTTTTT
CASSQRLSSGIAGELFF
>TRBD1|TRBV2|many|TRBJ2-2
TGTGCCAGCACGAAGGGGACAGGGGCCGGGGAGCTGTTTTTT
CASTKGTGAGELFF
>NA|TRBV27|many|TRBJ2-5
TGTGCCAGCAGTTTATATTCCAATGGGGAGACCCAGTACTTC
CASSLYSNGETQYF
>TRBD2|TRBV12-3/TRBV12-4|many|TRBJ2-7
TGTGCCAGCAGTATACTAGCGGGAGGGCCACTCGAGCAGTACTTC
CASSILAGGPLEQYF
>TRBD2|TRBV9|many|TRBJ2-1
TGTGCCAGCAGCCCTGGCGGGAGCGGGAGGCTCTACAATGAGCAGTTCTTC
CASSPGGSGRLYNEQFF
>NA|TRBV20-1|many|TRBJ1-1
TGCAGTGCGCCAGGCCCCACTGGGGAGGACACTGAAGCTTTCTTT
CSAPGPTGEDTEAFF
>TRBD2|TRBV27|many|TRBJ2-1
TGTGCCAGCAGTCCGTCGACTAGCGGGCAGAGTCTGTTCTTC
CASSPSTSGQSLFF
>NA|TRBV27|many|TRBJ2-7
TGTGCCAGCAGTTTCCATAGAGCCGCCTACGAGCAGTACTTC
CASSFHRAAYEQYF
>NA|TRBV18|NA|TRBJ2-1
TGTGCCAGCTCAACCCAAGGGTGGGGGTACAATGAGCAGTTCTTC
CASSTQGWGYNEQFF
>NA|TRBV28|many|TRBJ2-7
TGTGCCAGCAGCCCGATTTGGGGCTACGAGCAGTACTTC
CASSPIWGYEQYF
>NA|TRBV6-2/TRBV6-3|NA|TRBJ2-7
TGTGCCAGCAGTTACGAGGGGCGCAGGGACGAGCAGTACTTC
CASSYEGRRDEQYF
>TRBD2|TRBV5-6|many|TRBJ2-3
TGTGCCAGCAGCTTGGCGACTAGCGGACTCACAGATACGCAGTATTTT
CASSLATSGLTDTQYF
>TRBD2|TRBV3-1|many|TRBJ2-1
TGTGCCAGCAGCCAAAAACTAGCGGGGTCCTACAATGAGCAGTTCTTC
CASSQKLAGSYNEQFF